The rows below give T cell receptor beta chains drawn from one sample of a study of Graves' ophthalmopathy and Graves' hyperthyroidism. TCRdb independently ran MiXCR on the multiplex PCR reads; one entry per CDR3 protein. Counted here are about 1.1 million distinct CDR3 sequences, about 36% occurring once; the ten biggest clones make up roughly 11%. What was sequenced was peripheral blood or thyroid tissue (not recorded which). These receptors were obtained from an adult man with Graves' hyperthyroidism. CDR3s include the opening cysteine and the closing phenylalanine or tryptophan. A D gene is named only where the DNA matches it firmly. Rows may omit the clone size; those that give it use once, few, many or a size class.

abundance: many; v_gene: TRBV15; d_gene: -; j_gene: TRBJ2-5; CDR3aa: CATSRDRDQGDF; CDR3nt: TGTGCCACCAGCAGAGATCGGGACCAGGGAGACTTC
abundance: -; v_gene: TRBV29-1; d_gene: -; j_gene: TRBJ1-5; CDR3aa: CSVEGVAGSYEHF; CDR3nt: TGCAGCGTTGAGGGGGTTGCGGGGAGCTACGAGCATTTT
abundance: -; v_gene: TRBV7-8; d_gene: -; j_gene: TRBJ2-7; CDR3aa: CASSQVRQAVEQYF; CDR3nt: TGTGCCAGCAGCCAAGTGCGCCAGGCAGTCGAGCAGTACTTC
abundance: few; v_gene: TRBV6-2/TRBV6-3; d_gene: TRBD1; j_gene: TRBJ2-2; CDR3aa: CASRTGGRYTGELFF; CDR3nt: TGTGCCAGCAGGACAGGGGGCCGGTACACCGGGGAGCTGTTTTTT
abundance: few; v_gene: TRBV10-3; d_gene: -; j_gene: TRBJ2-7; CDR3aa: CAISEPGQYF; CDR3nt: TGTGCCATCAGTGAGCCAGGACAGTACTTC
abundance: many; v_gene: TRBV7-4; d_gene: -; j_gene: TRBJ2-7; CDR3aa: CASSRGWEYEQYF; CDR3nt: TGTGCCAGCTCGCGAGGTTGGGAGTACGAGCAGTACTTC
abundance: -; v_gene: TRBV5-4; d_gene: TRBD1; j_gene: TRBJ1-2; CDR3aa: CASSSTGWLQVGYTF; CDR3nt: TGTGCCAGCAGCTCGACAGGGTGGCTCCAGGTTGGCTACACCTTC
abundance: once; v_gene: TRBV10-2; d_gene: TRBD1; j_gene: TRBJ1-1; CDR3aa: CASSEPRQGNTEAFF; CDR3nt: TGCGCCAGCAGTGAGCCGAGACAGGGCAACACTGAAGCTTTCTTT
abundance: -; v_gene: TRBV6-1; d_gene: TRBD2; j_gene: TRBJ2-7; CDR3aa: CASSYPGLAGREQYF; CDR3nt: TGTGCCAGCAGTTACCCCGGACTAGCGGGGCGCGAGCAGTACTTC
abundance: many; v_gene: TRBV4-3; d_gene: -; j_gene: TRBJ1-6; CDR3aa: CASSQEMRAILHF; CDR3nt: TGCGCCAGCAGCCAAGAAATGCGGGCAATTCTCCACTTT
abundance: few; v_gene: TRBV4-3; d_gene: -; j_gene: TRBJ2-5; CDR3aa: CASSHADNPQETQYF; CDR3nt: TGCGCCAGCAGCCACGCGGACAACCCTCAAGAGACCCAGTACTTC
abundance: few; v_gene: TRBV10-3; d_gene: -; j_gene: TRBJ1-6; CDR3aa: CASRPGLAGGPIHF; CDR3nt: TGTGCCAGCAGGCCGGGACTAGCGGGAGGGCCGATACACTTT
abundance: -; v_gene: TRBV30; d_gene: TRBD1; j_gene: TRBJ2-5; CDR3aa: CAWGPGQGGETQYF; CDR3nt: TGTGCCTGGGGACCCGGACAGGGTGGAGAGACCCAGTACTTC
abundance: many; v_gene: TRBV24-1; d_gene: -; j_gene: TRBJ2-2; CDR3aa: CATRGVRTGELFF; CDR3nt: TGTGCCACCCGAGGGGTCCGCACCGGGGAGCTGTTTTTT
abundance: many; v_gene: TRBV5-8; d_gene: -; j_gene: TRBJ1-1; CDR3aa: CASSADGGNTEAFF; CDR3nt: TGTGCCAGCAGCGCGGACGGAGGAAACACTGAAGCTTTCTTT
abundance: -; v_gene: TRBV7-9; d_gene: TRBD2; j_gene: TRBJ2-7; CDR3aa: CASRGRTSGSEQYF; CDR3nt: TGTGCCAGCAGAGGACGGACTAGCGGGAGCGAGCAGTACTTC
abundance: -; v_gene: TRBV5-4; d_gene: TRBD1; j_gene: TRBJ1-2; CDR3aa: CASSLAGQGESYGYTF; CDR3nt: TGTGCCAGCAGCTTGGCGGGACAGGGGGAGAGCTATGGCTACACCTTC
abundance: once; v_gene: TRBV29-1; d_gene: TRBD1; j_gene: TRBJ2-7; CDR3aa: CSVVGGQGAEQYF; CDR3nt: TGCAGCGTGGTAGGCGGACAGGGGGCCGAGCAGTACTTC
abundance: few; v_gene: TRBV6-5; d_gene: TRBD2; j_gene: TRBJ2-7; CDR3aa: CASRGNAGGTYEQYF; CDR3nt: TGTGCCAGCAGGGGAAATGCGGGAGGGACCTACGAGCAGTACTTC
abundance: many; v_gene: TRBV13; d_gene: TRBD1; j_gene: TRBJ1-2; CDR3aa: CASSGSGTGVNGYTF; CDR3nt: TGTGCCAGCAGCGGTAGTGGGACAGGGGTCAATGGCTACACCTTC
abundance: -; v_gene: TRBV11-2; d_gene: -; j_gene: TRBJ1-4; CDR3aa: CASSLGGAFREKLFF; CDR3nt: TGTGCCAGCAGCTTAGGGGGCGCGTTCCGGGAAAAACTGTTTTTT
abundance: -; v_gene: TRBV10-2; d_gene: TRBD2; j_gene: TRBJ2-7; CDR3aa: CASSAGLAGVFYEQYF; CDR3nt: TGCGCCAGCAGTGCCGGACTAGCGGGAGTTTTTTACGAGCAGTACTTC
abundance: few; v_gene: TRBV4-3; d_gene: -; j_gene: TRBJ2-7; CDR3aa: CASSQESGGVAGDYEQYF; CDR3nt: TGCGCCAGCAGCCAAGAGAGCGGTGGGGTTGCTGGGGACTACGAGCAGTACTTC
abundance: -; v_gene: TRBV7-9; d_gene: TRBD1; j_gene: TRBJ2-5; CDR3aa: CASSLTLGQPQYF; CDR3nt: TGTGCCAGCAGCCTTACCTTGGGACAGCCCCAGTACTTC
abundance: -; v_gene: TRBV6-1; d_gene: -; j_gene: TRBJ2-5; CDR3aa: CASSARWGTQETQYF; CDR3nt: TGTGCCAGCAGTGCGCGGTGGGGGACGCAAGAGACCCAGTACTTC
abundance: -; v_gene: TRBV5-6; d_gene: -; j_gene: TRBJ1-4; CDR3aa: CASSFSTGRETNEKLFF; CDR3nt: TGTGCCAGCAGCTTCTCGACCGGACGGGAAACTAATGAAAAACTGTTTTTT
abundance: -; v_gene: TRBV14; d_gene: -; j_gene: TRBJ2-2; CDR3aa: CASSPGTPNTGELSW; CDR3nt: TGTGCCAGCAGCCCCGGGACACCGAACACCGGGGAGCTGTCTTGG